The 22 T cell receptor beta chains listed next were all sequenced from one sample in a study of beta chain features in type 1 diabetes. The isolated RNA, all of it, was reverse transcribed, so expressed TCRB transcripts were what got sequenced. Here immunoSEQ multiplex PCR was the method, and the copy in TCRdb shows in-frame clones only, minus some. The sample includes 430,000 or so clones, over 10% seen only once; the top ten take 0.045% to 0.06%. Source material: naive CD4+ T cells from blood. The receptors here all came from a woman younger than 35 in good health.

The chain combines TRBV7-9 with TRBJ2-3, with 7 bases aligning to TRBD2. Germline-derived CDR1 and CDR2 are SEHNR and FQNEAQ (reference sequence). The CDR3 is made up of 15 amino acids. The junction had 5 bases not matched to a gene; V was cut back by 5 bases and J by 0 bases. The CDR3 is CASSRRGSSTDTQYF. For the CDR3, the DNA is TGTGCCAGCAGCAGGCGGGGGTCCAGCACAGATACGCAGTATTTT.

This clone was seen more than once but under ten times. The chain uses TRBV4-3 and TRBJ2-7; 10 positions agree with TRBD1. V gave up 4 bases and J gave up 1 base; unmatched junction bases: 4. Germline V lookup: CDR1 LGHNA, CDR2 YSLEER. The length of the CDR3 is 15 residues. Written as DNA, the CDR3 is TGCGCCAGCAGCCGAGGACAGGGGGGTTCCTACGAGCAGTACTTC. It encodes CASSRGQGGSYEQYF.

This clone was counted only a few times. The chain joins TRBV18 to TRBJ2-3, with 14 bases aligning to TRBD2. The CDR3 loop spans 18 amino acids. Germline values: CDR1 KGHSH, CDR2 LQKENI. Losses at the gene ends were 1 base for V and 1 base for J; bases not matched to a gene: 4. In nucleotides, the CDR3 is TGTGCCAGCTCACCACGACTAGCGGGAGGGCCGGGCACAGATACGCAGTATTTT. Translation: CASSPRLAGGPGTDTQYF.

The V and J genes are TRBV2 and TRBJ2-3; possible D gene TRBD1, 6 bases. Trimming took 6 bases from V and 4 from J, leaving 14 bases between them. The CDR3 length is 14 residues. The V gene's germline CDR1 is SNHLY and CDR2 FYNNEI. CDR3 coding DNA: TGTGCCAGCAGCTCAGGGGTAGGGGCAGATACGCAGTATTTT. This gives the protein CASSSGVGADTQYF.

This sequence joins TRBV2 and TRBJ2-1; D remains ambiguous. The V and J ends lost 3 bases and 6 bases respectively, with 18 bases between them. CDR1 is SNHLY, CDR2 FYNNEI, per germline. This CDR3 contains 16 residues. Here the CDR3 DNA reads TGTGCCAGCAGTGAGTCCACGGGCGATGGGCCCAATGAGCAGTTCTTC. It is translated as CASSESTGDGPNEQFF.

The V and J genes are TRBV7-2 and TRBJ1-1; D may be TRBD1 (6 bases). V was cut by 3 bases and J by 7 bases, with 12 bases left in between. This CDR3 contains 13 residues. Looked up from germline, CDR1 is SGHTA and CDR2 is FQGNSA. The CDR3 is CASSFPGAGEAFF. The CDR3 nucleotides are TGTGCCAGCAGCTTTCCGGGGGCGGGTGAAGCTTTCTTT.

This clone was seen a handful of times. V and J are TRBV7-2 and TRBJ2-7, with no clear D. Per the germline V gene, CDR1 is SGHTA and CDR2 is FQGNSA. V lost 2 bases and J 2 bases, leaving 10 bases between the germline ends. This CDR3 is 14 amino acids long. CDR3 region: CASSLFSDPYEQYF. CDR3 bases: TGTGCCAGCAGCTTATTCAGTGACCCCTACGAGCAGTACTTC.

This chain joins TRBV25-1 and TRBJ2-3; the D gene could be TRBD1 or TRBD2 (6 bases each). The CDR3 loop spans 16 amino acids. The V gene's germline CDR1 is MGHDK and CDR2 SYGVNS. The V end was cut by 1 base, the J end by 0 bases, with 11 bases between. The CDR3 spells CASSELGGQSTDTQYF. CDR3 nucleotides: TGTGCCAGCAGTGAATTGGGGGGACAAAGCACAGATACGCAGTATTTT.

This clone has a handful of counts. The chain has TRBV15 and TRBJ1-2; D is perhaps TRBD1 (6 bases). The V end lost 0 bases, the J end lost 5 bases, and 10 bases lay between the germline ends. This CDR3 spans 14 amino acids. Germline V gene sequence: CDR1 LNHNV, CDR2 YYDKDF (reference sequence). The chain's CDR3 is CATSREYREYGYTF. The CDR3 DNA reads as TGTGCCACCAGCAGAGAGTACAGGGAGTATGGCTACACCTTC. The whole variable domain, remainder taken from reference TRBV15 and TRBJ1-2, is DAMVIQNPRYQVTQFGKPVTLSCSQTLNHNVMYWYQQKSSQAPKLLFHYYDKDFNNEADTPDNFQSRRPNTSFCFLDIRSPGLGDTAMYLCATSREYREYGYTFGSGTRLTVV.

This clone was counted a few times. V gene TRBV5-1 combines with J gene TRBJ2-1; D unresolved. Germline V gene sequence: CDR1 SGHRS, CDR2 YFSETQ. Trimming pared 1 base from V and 3 bases from J, leaving 5 bases between. This CDR3 has 13 residues. The CDR3 protein is CASSLYLYNEQFF. CDR3 coding DNA: TGCGCCAGCAGCTTGTATCTCTACAATGAGCAGTTCTTC.

The V gene is TRBV25-1, the J gene TRBJ1-3; D is perhaps TRBD1 (5 bases). The ends were cut back, 1 base at V and 0 bases at J, with 13 bases in the middle. CDR3 length: 17 amino acids. The germline V gene encodes CDR1 MGHDK and CDR2 SYGVNS. CDR3 nucleotides: TGTGCCAGCAGTGAATTTGACAGCATACTCTCTGGAAACACCATATATTTT. Protein sequence: CASSEFDSILSGNTIYF. Full variable domain (missing parts from reference TRBV25-1 and TRBJ1-3): EADIYQTPRYLVIGTGKKITLECSQTMGHDKMYWYQQDPGMELHLIHYSYGVNSTEKGDLSSESTVSRIRTEHFPLTLESARPSHTSQYLCASSEFDSILSGNTIYFGEGSWLTVV.

This clone turned up a few times. The chain carries TRBV2 and TRBJ2-1; the D call may be TRBD1 or TRBD2 (5 bases each). CDR1 and CDR2 from the germline V gene are SNHLY and FYNNEI. The CDR3 is 12 residues long. The ends were cut back, 4 bases at V and 15 bases at J, with 16 bases in the middle. DNA for the CDR3: TGTGCCAGCAGTGCGAACGAGGCAGGGAGGTTCTTC. Translated: CASSANEAGRFF.

There are a few counts of this clone. V usage is TRBV9 and J usage is TRBJ2-1; D uncertain. Per the germline V gene, CDR1 is SGDLS and CDR2 is YYNGEE. The CDR3 is 14 residues long. The V end was cut by 6 bases, the J end by 1 base, with 11 bases between. The chain's CDR3 is CASTALVSYNEQFF. CDR3 nucleotide sequence: TGTGCCAGCACCGCACTGGTATCCTACAATGAGCAGTTCTTC.

The rearrangement links TRBV7-2 to TRBJ2-3; D may be TRBD1 or TRBD2 (5 bases each). The V gene's germline CDR1 is SGHTA and CDR2 FQGNSA. V lost 5 bases, J lost 3 bases, and 21 bases lay in between. The CDR3 contains 17 residues. The CDR3 is CASSVTPGTPLTDTQYF. In nucleotides, the CDR3 is TGTGCCAGCAGCGTAACCCCGGGGACCCCCCTGACAGATACGCAGTATTTT.

Worth noting for this clone: The sample contains more than one DNA sequence encoding this CDR3. This sequence joins TRBV5-1 and TRBJ2-1, with 7 bases matching TRBD1. Per germline, CDR1 SGHRS and CDR2 YFSETQ. J lost 0 bases, V lost 4 bases, and 4 bases had no gene match. The CDR3 spans 15 residues. This CDR3 is CASSSGTVSYNEQFF. The CDR3 DNA is TGCGCCAGCAGCAGTGGGACAGTCTCCTACAATGAGCAGTTCTTC.

This chain links TRBV4-3 with TRBJ2-4; D is undetermined. This CDR3 region has 13 residues. From germline, CDR1 is LGHNA and CDR2 YSLEER. Trimming pared 0 bases from V and 12 bases from J, leaving 12 bases between. The CDR3 DNA reads TGCGCCAGCAGCCAAGAGCAGGCCCATCCTCAGTACTTC. It yields the protein CASSQEQAHPQYF.

Worth noting for this clone: This may be a read error: a much more frequent sequence differs by one nucleotide. The chain combines TRBV5-6 with TRBJ2-5, with unresolved D. The CDR3 contains 11 residues. The V gene lost 3 bases and the J gene lost 0 bases, with 0 bases spanning the gap. Germline assignment: CDR1 SGHDT and CDR2 YYEEEE. The CDR3 DNA reads as TGTGCCAGCAGCTACCAAGAGACCCAGTACTTC. Translating gives CASSYQETQYF.

The chain carries TRBV14 and TRBJ2-4; possibly TRBD2 for D (5 bases). Germline CDR1 is SGHDN and CDR2 is FVKESK. The ends were cut back, 2 bases at V and 8 bases at J, with 13 bases in the middle. This CDR3 is 14 amino acids long. For the CDR3, the DNA is TGTGCCAGCAGCCAATCGGGATTTCCGGACATTCAGTACTTC. Translated, it gives CASSQSGFPDIQYF. Complete variable domain (other parts from reference TRBV14 and TRBJ2-4): EAGVTQFPSHSVIEKGQTVTLRCDPISGHDNLYWYRRVMGKEIKFLLHFVKESKQDESGMPNNRFLAERTGGTYSTLKVQPAELEDSGVYFCASSQSGFPDIQYFGAGTRLSVL.

This clone was observed a handful of times. The chain joins TRBV5-4 to TRBJ2-5; D is possibly TRBD2 (7 bases). This CDR3 is built from 14 residues. Between the trimmed V and J ends, which lost 9 bases and 2 bases, there was a span of 17 bases. The V gene's germline CDR1 is SGHNT and CDR2 YYREEE (reference sequence). In DNA form, the CDR3 reads TGTGCCACCCATCGGGGGGCAGTACAAGAGACCCAGTACTTC. Encoded protein: CATHRGAVQETQYF.

There are a few counts of this clone. The CDR3 bases are TGTGCCAGCAGTGAACGGATTGAAGCTTTCTTT. Protein: CASSERIEAFF. The chain recombines TRBV2 with TRBJ1-1; D gene ambiguous. Germline V lookup: CDR1 SNHLY, CDR2 FYNNEI. Trimming removed 2 bases at V and 7 bases at J, with 5 bases between. The CDR3 has 11 amino acids.

The chain joins TRBV4-3 to TRBJ2-3, with 7 bases matching TRBD1. The CDR3 covers 14 residues. Per the germline V gene, CDR1 is LGHNA and CDR2 is YSLEER. The V gene end was trimmed by 4 bases and the J gene end by 0 bases; junction bases not matched to a gene: 1. DNA for the CDR3: TGCGCCAGCAGCCGGGACAGCAGCACAGATACGCAGTATTTT. It yields the protein CASSRDSSTDTQYF.

The sample holds a few counts of this clone. The J gene is TRBJ2-7, the V gene TRBV15, with 13 bases matching TRBD2. The germline gives CDR1 LNHNV, CDR2 YYDKDF (reference sequence). The CDR3 is 15 amino acids. Trimming took 0 bases from V and 4 from J; bases not matched to a gene: 0. The CDR3 DNA follows: TGTGCCACCAGCAGAGAGGGACTAGCGGGGTACGAGCAGTACTTC. Translated, it gives CATSREGLAGYEQYF.